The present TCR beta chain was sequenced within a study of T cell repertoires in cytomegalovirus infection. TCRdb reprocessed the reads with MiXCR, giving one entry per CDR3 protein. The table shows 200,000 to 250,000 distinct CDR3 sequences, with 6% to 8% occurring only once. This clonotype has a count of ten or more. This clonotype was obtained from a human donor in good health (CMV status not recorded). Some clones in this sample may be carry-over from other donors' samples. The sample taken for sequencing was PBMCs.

The CDR3 DNA is TGTGCCAGCTGGGGAGTACCCAGCCGTGAAGCTTTCTTT. Its translation: CASWGVPSREAFF. V is TRBV7-2 and J is TRBJ1-1; D is unclear. The CDR3 sequence is 13 residues long. CDR1 is SGHTA, CDR2 FQGNSA, per germline. The V end was cut by 8 bases, the J end by 7 bases, with 17 bases between.